Given below is one TCR beta chain in context. The source of the sample is a study of OX40 agonist ivuxolimab in advanced cancers. The table came from immunoSEQ multiplex PCR; TCRdb's copy has only in-frame clones and leaves some out. The sample carries about 83,000 clones, 80% to 90% recorded once. Germline V gene data show CDR1 as SGHRS and CDR2 as YFSETQ. Trimming removed 6 bases from V and 5 bases from J; junction bases left unmatched: 7. The CDR3 extends over 15 amino acids. The TCR comes from an adult with an advanced solid tumor such as melanoma, head and neck, liver or kidney cancer. Sequenced material: CD4+ or CD8+ T cells sorted from blood, taken in a trial of the OX40 agonist ivuxolimab. This chain connects TRBV5-1 to TRBJ2-2; 10 nucleotides line up with TRBD1. CDR3 loop: CASTGTGDGTGELFF. The CDR3 DNA follows: TGCGCCAGCACCGGGACAGGGGACGGGACCGGGGAGCTGTTTTTT. The variable domain in full, with the rest retrieved from reference TRBV5-1 and TRBJ2-2, is KAGVTQTPRYLIKTRGQQVTLSCSPISGHRSVSWYQQTPGQGLQFLFEYFSETQRNKGNFPGRFSGRQFSNSRSEMNVSTLELGDSALYLCASTGTGDGTGELFFGEGSRLTVL.